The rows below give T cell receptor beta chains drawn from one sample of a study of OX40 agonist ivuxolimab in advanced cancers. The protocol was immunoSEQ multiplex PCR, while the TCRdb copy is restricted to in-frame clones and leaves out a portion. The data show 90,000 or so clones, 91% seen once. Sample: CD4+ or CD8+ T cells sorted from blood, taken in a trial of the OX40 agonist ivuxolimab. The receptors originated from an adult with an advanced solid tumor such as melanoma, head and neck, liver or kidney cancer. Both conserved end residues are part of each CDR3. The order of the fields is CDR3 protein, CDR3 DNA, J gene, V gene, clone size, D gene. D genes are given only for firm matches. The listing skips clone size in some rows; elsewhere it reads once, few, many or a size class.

CATSRDFGFSNQPQHF | TGTGCCACCAGCAGAGACTTCGGGTTTAGCAATCAGCCCCAGCATTTT | TRBJ1-5 | TRBV15 | - | -
CASSLARDLWPQHF | TGTGCCAGCAGCCTCGCCAGGGATCTTTGGCCCCAGCATTTT | TRBJ1-5 | TRBV4-2 | - | -
CASSYTSGESTDTQYF | TGTGCCAGCAGCTATACTAGCGGGGAAAGCACAGATACGCAGTATTTT | TRBJ2-3 | TRBV2 | - | TRBD2
CASSSPGADTQYF | TGTGCCAGCAGTTCCCCGGGGGCAGATACGCAGTATTTT | TRBJ2-3 | TRBV27 | - | -
CATSRGGWPQHF | TGTGCCACCAGCAGAGGGGGCTGGCCCCAGCATTTT | TRBJ1-5 | TRBV15 | - | -
CASTLLTGMNTEAFF | TGTGCCAGCACCCTTTTGACAGGGATGAACACTGAAGCTTTCTTT | TRBJ1-1 | TRBV6-6 | once | TRBD1
CALDGFEDIQYF | TGTGCCTTGGATGGTTTTGAGGACATTCAGTACTTC | TRBJ2-4 | TRBV30 | - | -
CASSQWAGPNYGYTF | TGCGCCAGCAGCCAATGGGCAGGGCCGAACTATGGCTACACCTTC | TRBJ1-2 | TRBV4-1 | - | -
CASSDGYGNQPQHF | TGTGCCAGCAGCGACGGGTACGGAAATCAGCCCCAGCATTTT | TRBJ1-5 | TRBV7-2 | once | -
CASSQGTAQPQHF | TGTGCCAGCAGCCAAGGCACCGCTCAGCCCCAGCATTTT | TRBJ1-5 | TRBV4-2 | - | -
CASSYSNRGRDGYTF | TGTGCCAGCAGTTACTCGAATCGGGGCCGGGATGGCTACACCTTC | TRBJ1-2 | TRBV6-6 | - | -
CASSSLTDTQYF | TGTGCCAGCAGCTCCCTCACAGATACGCAGTATTTT | TRBJ2-3 | TRBV11-2 | - | -
CASSQDWAIINTGELFF | TGCGCCAGCAGCCAAGATTGGGCCATTATTAACACCGGGGAGCTGTTTTTT | TRBJ2-2 | TRBV4-3 | once | -
CASAILGGPTYEQYF | TGCGCCAGCGCCATACTCGGGGGTCCCACCTACGAGCAGTACTTC | TRBJ2-7 | TRBV5-1 | - | -
CASSSGGTAEAFF | TGTGCCAGCAGTTCAGGGGGAACGGCTGAAGCTTTCTTT | TRBJ1-1 | TRBV28 | - | TRBD1
CASSEAPRSLNQPQHF | TGTGCCAGCAGTGAAGCCCCGCGATCTCTTAATCAGCCCCAGCATTTT | TRBJ1-5 | TRBV6-1 | - | -
CASSLTKMDRSGGYTF | TGCGCCAGCAGCTTGACCAAGATGGACAGATCTGGGGGCTACACCTTC | TRBJ1-2 | TRBV5-1 | - | -
CASRDGTGVLAKNIQYF | TGTGCCAGTAGGGATGGGACAGGGGTTCTAGCCAAAAACATTCAGTACTTC | TRBJ2-4 | TRBV19 | - | TRBD1
CASSITLWYEQFF | TGTGCCAGTAGTATTACCCTCTGGTATGAGCAGTTCTTC | TRBJ2-1 | TRBV19 | - | -
CASSLGTPGGYTF | TGTGCCAGCAGCCTGGGGACGCCGGGGGGCTACACCTTC | TRBJ1-2 | TRBV6-5 | - | -
CASSLHGNGYTF | TGTGCCAGCAGTTTACACGGCAATGGCTACACCTTC | TRBJ1-2 | TRBV28 | - | -
CASSPGGGAQHF | TGTGCCAGCAGCCCGGGTGGAGGGGCCCAGCATTTT | TRBJ1-5 | TRBV5-4 | - | -
CASSGTSVYNEQFF | TGTGCCAGCTCGGGGACTAGCGTTTACAATGAGCAGTTCTTC | TRBJ2-1 | TRBV28 | - | TRBD2
CAIKPTDQGDTEAFF | TGTGCCATCAAACCCACCGATCAGGGCGACACTGAAGCTTTCTTT | TRBJ1-1 | TRBV10-3 | - | -
CASSTLPRGQGTAGYTF | TGTGCCAGCAGCACATTACCCCGAGGACAGGGGACGGCTGGCTACACCTTC | TRBJ1-2 | TRBV9 | - | TRBD1
CSVEARTLGRDYGYTF | TGCAGCGTTGAAGCTCGGACTCTCGGCCGGGACTATGGCTACACCTTC | TRBJ1-2 | TRBV29-1 | - | -
CASRDGQVWGNSPLHF | TGTGCCAGCAGAGACGGACAGGTTTGGGGTAATTCACCCCTCCACTTT | TRBJ1-6 | TRBV7-2 | - | TRBD1
CASSEYSNVGLRETQYF | TGTGCCAGCAGTGAATATAGTAATGTGGGGTTGCGAGAGACCCAGTACTTC | TRBJ2-5 | TRBV25-1 | - | -
CASSPSTNTQYF | TGTGCCAGCAGCCCTTCGACTAATACGCAGTATTTT | TRBJ2-3 | TRBV7-2 | once | -
CAWRGDRGHYGYTF | TGTGCCTGGAGGGGTGACAGGGGCCACTATGGCTACACCTTC | TRBJ1-2 | TRBV30 | - | TRBD1
CASSQVVGAVSNTGELFF | TGCGCCAGCAGCCAAGTTGTAGGGGCTGTGTCGAACACCGGGGAGCTGTTTTTT | TRBJ2-2 | TRBV4-3 | - | -
CASSWGLGDTEAFF | TGTGCCAGCAGTTGGGGCCTGGGGGACACTGAAGCTTTCTTT | TRBJ1-1 | TRBV6-5 | - | -
CASSEGLTGGGFF | TGTGCCAGCAGTGAAGGGCTCACGGGGGGCGGTTTCTTC | TRBJ2-1 | TRBV2 | - | -
CASRPWGQHEAFF | TGTGCCAGCAGGCCTTGGGGGCAGCATGAAGCTTTCTTT | TRBJ1-1 | TRBV28 | - | -
CASSLEESAYQPQHF | TGTGCCAGCAGTCTTGAGGAGTCGGCATATCAGCCCCAGCATTTT | TRBJ1-5 | TRBV4-2 | - | -
CASSQDEATQYF | TGCGCCAGCAGCCAAGATGAAGCTACGCAGTATTTT | TRBJ2-3 | TRBV4-1 | - | -
CASSQVPAGGMNEQFF | TGCGCCAGCAGCCAAGTCCCAGCGGGAGGAATGAATGAGCAGTTCTTC | TRBJ2-1 | TRBV4-3 | - | TRBD2
CASSFGQNTIYF | TGTGCCAGCAGCTTCGGACAGAACACCATATATTTT | TRBJ1-3 | TRBV7-9 | once | -
CASGLPVGKGLGEQFF | TGTGCTAGTGGACTCCCGGTCGGAAAAGGGCTCGGCGAGCAGTTCTTC | TRBJ2-1 | TRBV12-5 | - | -
CASRPDGANIQYF | TGTGCCAGCAGACCAGATGGGGCAAACATTCAGTACTTC | TRBJ2-4 | TRBV27 | - | -
CAWSAGTIMDEQFF | TGTGCCTGGAGTGCCGGGACTATTATGGATGAGCAGTTCTTC | TRBJ2-1 | TRBV30 | - | TRBD2
CASRPGTGTHEQFF | TGTGCCAGCAGACCCGGGACAGGGACCCATGAGCAGTTCTTC | TRBJ2-1 | TRBV6-5 | - | TRBD1
CASSLVGQGPDTQYF | TGTGCCAGCAGCTTAGTCGGACAGGGGCCAGATACGCAGTATTTT | TRBJ2-3 | TRBV7-2 | - | TRBD1
CAWSEVGEPQHF | TGTGCCTGGAGTGAGGTGGGTGAGCCCCAGCATTTT | TRBJ1-5 | TRBV30 | - | -